Listed below are T cell receptor beta chains from one sample, sequenced in a study of control samples from healthy donors and cancer patients. Clones were read by immunoSEQ multiplex PCR, and TCRdb kept only the in-frame ones, dropping some. The profile shows over 10,000 clones, 60% to 85% of them singletons. Sequenced: formalin-fixed, paraffin-embedded tissue. These receptor sequences come from a male donor with melanoma. Both conserved end residues are trimmed from each CDR3. Each record gives: J gene, clone size, V gene, CDR3 protein. Clone size is not always given. Where it is, it says once, few, many or a class for expanded clones.

TRBJ2-3	once	TRBV7-9	ASSPEGGLSVSTQY
TRBJ2-5	.	TRBV10-3	AISIPGDQETQY
TRBJ2-7	.	TRBV29-1	SVSHSGEQY
TRBJ1-3	.	TRBV6-6	ASSYSQGPGNTIY
TRBJ2-1	.	TRBV18	ASTGQANTNNEQF
TRBJ2-3	.	TRBV11-2	ASSLGLAGGDTQY
TRBJ2-5	.	TRBV28	ASSPLRGGEETQY
TRBJ2-1	once	TRBV7-2	ASSLALAGGRNEQF
TRBJ1-2	.	TRBV29-1	SVGSSGAYGYT
TRBJ2-2	.	TRBV5-1	ASSLAGPTGELF
TRBJ2-7	.	TRBV6-6	ASSLAGTYEQY
TRBJ2-1	.	TRBV29-1	SVEVWDSSYNEQF
TRBJ1-1	once	TRBV12-3/TRBV12-4	ASSFSNTEAF
TRBJ1-4	.	TRBV18	ASSPRTATNEKLF
TRBJ2-7	.	TRBV7-8	ASSTPPGTGYEQY
TRBJ1-2	.	TRBV28	ASSLLRGRLYGYT
TRBJ1-5	.	TRBV18	ASSLAGAEEQPQH
TRBJ2-1	once	TRBV6-5	ASSFTGILYNEQF
TRBJ2-3	few	TRBV4-3	ASSQAWEDTQY
TRBJ2-1	.	TRBV14	ASSGGTAYNEQF
TRBJ2-7	.	TRBV7-2	ASSLDSSYEQY
TRBJ1-1	.	TRBV11-1	ASSLGERWNEAF
TRBJ1-2	once	TRBV6-1	ASSEASNYGYT
TRBJ1-5	.	TRBV7-2	ASSSPAGNQPQH
TRBJ2-7	.	TRBV10-3	AISELSVYEQY
TRBJ1-1	once	TRBV5-1	ASSGELRGPDTEAF
TRBJ2-7	few	TRBV18	ASSPSDYEQY
TRBJ2-1	few	TRBV6-5	ASTGGRSYNEQF
TRBJ2-7	.	TRBV6-6	ASRDRTGGSYEQY
TRBJ2-5	.	TRBV19	ASKEDRGDETQY
TRBJ2-5	.	TRBV7-9	ASSLGLAGDEETQY
TRBJ1-4	once	TRBV30	AGGWEKLF
TRBJ1-1	few	TRBV4-2	ASSLSGTGGDAF
TRBJ2-7	once	TRBV5-1	ASSPLWEQY
TRBJ1-1	.	TRBV5-1	ASSLRQGITEAF
TRBJ1-6	.	TRBV3-1/TRBV3-2	ASSQDRGGGVH
TRBJ1-5	.	TRBV11-2	ASSLGTVSNQPQH
TRBJ2-7	once	TRBV6-2/TRBV6-3	ASSQVDRVGDEQY
TRBJ2-3	once	TRBV6-1	ASSYIASDTQY
TRBJ2-1	.	TRBV5-4	ASLPGGSRNEQF
TRBJ1-5	.	TRBV27	ASSLIGKPQH
TRBJ1-5	.	TRBV7-9	ASSPEAEGNQPQH
TRBJ2-7	medium-sized	TRBV6-2/TRBV6-3	ASSYGFGQGAFGEQY
TRBJ2-2	.	TRBV7-2	ASSSPTGELF
TRBJ2-7	.	TRBV7-8	ASSLGVYEQY
TRBJ1-5	.	TRBV28	ASSLSAQPQH
TRBJ2-5	.	TRBV11-3	ASSPSSGTQY
TRBJ2-5	.	TRBV3-1/TRBV3-2	ASSQEGSGGAQETQY
TRBJ1-5	.	TRBV7-6	ASSLRQGPNQPQH
TRBJ1-3	.	TRBV4-2	ASSQDYPDRGSGNTIY
TRBJ2-7	.	TRBV29-1	TPAQPTGYEQY
TRBJ2-7	.	TRBV14	ASSQVMTGPYEQY
TRBJ2-5	few	TRBV2	ASRRLAGAERETQY
TRBJ1-2	.	TRBV4-1	ASSQVLGTFGYT
TRBJ2-7	.	TRBV5-1	ASSLEQSSYEQY
TRBJ2-7	.	TRBV20-1	SARDRNEQY
TRBJ2-7	once	TRBV6-5	ASSHNYEQY
TRBJ2-7	.	TRBV6-2/TRBV6-3	ASSSDGLAGAYEQY
TRBJ1-1	.	TRBV2	ASSTLGGELGTEAF
TRBJ2-7	.	TRBV6-2/TRBV6-3	ASSQVSGGGYEQY